The sequence of this T cell receptor (beta chain) was determined in a study of cytomegalovirus exposure and HLA in healthy donors. With 60 Vbeta and 13 Jbeta primers, the PCR was carried out. How the authors handled the data: A later analysis tallied approximately 80 million unique TCR beta chains, 10 million to 12 million of them shared. Profiling relied on immunoSEQ multiplex PCR, and the TCRdb table lists in-frame clones only, not all of them. The D gene and trimming were derived from the DNA, and the V and J assignments and clone size from that table. The profile covers approximately 240,000 clones, with about 80% appearing a single time and roughly 5% taken by the ten largest. Germline CDR1 and CDR2: GTSNPN and SVGIG (reference sequence). V was shortened by 0 bases and J by 7 bases, with 12 bases between the two germline ends. CDR3 length equals 13 residues.

The specimen was PBMCs. This receptor was identified in a woman aged 40 to 55 in good health and CMV-seropositive. V and J are TRBV30 and TRBJ1-2; the D gene is possibly TRBD1 (5 bases). CDR3 loop: CAWSVVGASGYTF. Written as DNA, the CDR3 is TGTGCCTGGAGTGTAGTTGGGGCGAGTGGCTACACCTTC.